Listed here is a single T cell receptor (beta chain). Its antigen is unknown. Base-call qualities are not available, and no considerably larger clone is one nucleotide away. Cut back by 4 bases and 0 bases, the V and J ends lie 10 bases apart. The CDR3 starts with the cysteine, ends with the phenylalanine, and has 16 residues. Just CDR3 DNA is preserved here, 48 bases in frame from base 1. According to the germline V gene (reference sequence), CDR1 reads LNHDA and CDR2 reads SQIVND. The time point label for this specimen denotes: patch test 2, 6 weeks after DPC sensitization. Taken with the paper, the label for treatment or condition translates to: therapeutic diphenylcyclopropenone sensitization with weekly scalp DPC. At each patch-test visit, blood was drawn before the patch test was applied. Patients were considered eligible if aged 18 to 70, diagnosed with alopecia and deemed suitable for DPC therapy, and patients were excluded if pregnant. Unfractionated whole blood was collected in Tempus Blood RNA tubes, and total RNA was extracted from that blood.

This sample stems from a study of human T cells and chemical hapten exposure (dated by TCRdb to 2020 to 2022). For context, the study as a whole: For sensitization, 2% DPC in acetone was applied to a roughly 2 cm by roughly 2 cm area of upper inner arm skin. Throughout the study period of 20 to 25 weeks, patients also received therapeutic DPC doses to the scalp every week. Patch testing was performed on the upper back with Finn chambers containing 0.01% DPC, and the patch tests were scored after 6 days according to International Contact Dermatitis Research Group standards. The patient cohort, mostly female, included alopecia areata with under or over 50% scalp involvement, alopecia totalis and alopecia universalis. Libraries were combined into a pool for sequencing, and differences in TCR yield between samples came mainly from small differences in library volumes within the pool. Peripheral blood TCR repertoire changes were tracked in vivo in alopecia patients during primary and secondary sensitization to the hapten diphenylcyclopropenone (DPC). Blood samples were taken from patients before sensitization (week 0) and then at 2, 6 and about 24 weeks after DPC sensitization. Blood for TCR sequencing was provided by twenty-nine alopecia patients at one to four time points (pre-sensitization, 2, 6 and 24 weeks). Paper-wide results and their limitations: Expanded TCRs formed significantly more large CDR3 similarity clusters than pre-sensitization or healthy control sets, consistent with antigen-driven responses. All patients had alopecia, a presumed autoimmune disease, so their immune response might differ from that of healthy individuals. After repeated subsampling, changes were observed in the strength of the expansion versus patch-test correlation and in the threshold at which the correlation became significant. A positive correlation was found between the number of PT1 expanded TCRs and patch test score, with significance reached at thresholds 8, 16 and 32 but not 4. No change with DPC sensitization was found in the number of TCRs above 1 in 1000 frequency, and no evidence of global repertoire structure alterations was found.

The library relied on RACE. The sequencing machine was a NextSeq 500. During library preparation, unique molecular identifiers were attached to individual cDNA molecules so that TCRs could be counted quantitatively and reproducibly. Both TCR alpha and TCR beta chains were sequenced from each blood RNA sample. The published analysis was carried out like this. Samples had a median of roughly 100,000 TCRs, with a range from about 23,224 to 700,000. V, J and CDR3 annotation of the TCR reads was carried out using the Decombinator software suite. For PS versus PT1 abundance plots, all samples were subsampled to the same number of TCRs (28,000). Expanded TCRs were defined as absent before sensitization and observed at least eight times at the 2-week time point. TCRdb's own reprocessing of the public reads used fastp at Q25 and MiXCR and kept productive beta chains. Every entry covers one CDR3 protein and lists the most common genes and DNA from its rows. The V and J calls come from TCRdb's annotation, not from the publication. The sample data list about 54,000 distinct CDR3 sequences, and just under 10% of these were observed just once. The ten biggest clones cover under 2% of the sample.

The V gene is TRBV19 and the J gene is TRBJ2-6; tentative D gene TRBD1, with 6 bases matching. The TCR originated in a woman between 50 and 59 years old with alopecia areata. Some clones in this sample may be carry-over from other donors' samples. The sample in question was whole blood, obtained in connection with sensitization to the hapten diphenylcyclopropenone (DPC). The CDR3: CASSTGVVSGANVLTF. At the DNA level, the sequence is TGTGCCAGTAGTACAGGGGTGGTCTCTGGGGCCAACGTCCTGACTTTC.